Given below is one TCR beta chain in context. The target antigen is unknown. The read ends 3 residues shy of where the CDR3 ends; the end is completed using the germline J gene. The V gene lost 4 bases and the J gene lost 4 bases, with 10 bases spanning the gap. The CDR3 loop spans 12 amino acids. Per the germline V gene, CDR1 is DFQATT and CDR2 is SNEGSKA (reference sequence). This sample was included in a study of T cells in women clearing cervical HPV infection. Study outcomes and limitations: T-cell numbers per sample were unknown and may explain richness differences.

Cervical HPV DNA detected by MY09/MY11 PCR, typed by dot-blot. TCRdb's copy holds only in-frame clones and misses some; the assay was immunoSEQ multiplex PCR. The sample spans around 31,000 clones; the ten largest clones claim 7.5% to 10%. Sequences were obtained from blood buffy coat. The sequence came from a woman between 18 and 70 years old with a cervical HPV16 infection that either progressed to CIN3+ or cleared (not recorded which). The genes are TRBV20-1 and TRBJ2-5, with D maybe TRBD1 (6 bases). CDR3 region: CSATEGGETQYF. CDR3 DNA, as far as it was read: TGCAGTGCTACAGAAGGGGGAGAGACC.